The rows below give T cell receptor beta chains drawn from one sample of a study of beta chain features in type 1 diabetes. Profiling relied on immunoSEQ multiplex PCR, and the TCRdb table lists in-frame clones only, not all of them. The sample consists of a few hundred thousand clones, roughly a tenth of them appearing once. The sample taken for sequencing was naive CD4+ T cells from blood. Source of these receptors: a man younger than 45 with type 1 diabetes. CDR3s include the opening cysteine and the closing phenylalanine or tryptophan. A D gene is named only where the DNA matches it firmly. For some rows the clone size is stated as once, few or many, or as a class when expanded; others skip it.

J | D | size | V | CDR3 | DNA
TRBJ2-5 | - | - | TRBV2 | CASSQQGGRQTQYF | TGTGCCAGCAGCCAACAGGGGGGGCGGCAGACCCAGTACTTC
TRBJ1-2 | - | few | TRBV12-2 | CASRLVSAVRDGYTF | TGTGCAAGTCGCTTAGTGTCAGCCGTGAGGGATGGCTACACCTTC
TRBJ1-4 | TRBD1 | - | TRBV4-2 | CASSQGTGEKLFF | TGTGCCAGCAGCCAAGGGACAGGGGAAAAACTGTTTTTT
TRBJ2-6 | - | few | TRBV19 | CASKPAGSGANVLTF | TGTGCCAGTAAGCCGGCAGGTTCTGGGGCCAACGTCCTGACTTTC
TRBJ1-4 | - | few | TRBV5-1 | CATRGGVDEKLFF | TGCGCCACCCGCGGAGGGGTTGATGAAAAACTGTTTTTT
TRBJ2-5 | TRBD2 | - | TRBV7-3 | CASSRSGGKQETQYF | TGTGCCAGCAGCCGTAGCGGGGGGAAACAAGAGACCCAGTACTTC
TRBJ1-6 | TRBD1 | few | TRBV28 | CASRSDRVTSPLHF | TGTGCCAGCAGATCCGACAGGGTAACTTCACCCCTCCACTTT
TRBJ2-3 | - | - | TRBV18 | CASSPGQEGDTQYF | TGTGCCAGCTCCCCTGGACAGGAGGGAGATACGCAGTATTTT
TRBJ1-1 | - | - | TRBV7-9 | CASSLGGKNTEAFF | TGTGCCAGCAGCTTAGGGGGCAAGAACACTGAAGCTTTCTTT
TRBJ2-7 | - | - | TRBV12-5 | CASGFGLVQYF | TGTGCTAGTGGTTTCGGACTGGTGCAGTACTTC
TRBJ2-7 | - | - | TRBV9 | CASSVDVSSYEQYF | TGTGCCAGCAGCGTAGACGTTAGCTCCTACGAGCAGTACTTC
TRBJ1-1 | - | few | TRBV10-3 | CAISKVSGNTEAFF | TGTGCCATCAGTAAAGTCTCCGGGAACACTGAAGCTTTCTTT
TRBJ1-3 | TRBD1 | few | TRBV29-1 | CSAGDRASGNTIYF | TGCAGCGCCGGGGACAGAGCCTCTGGAAACACCATATATTTT
TRBJ1-1 | TRBD1 | - | TRBV4-2 | CASSHMEGQGDPEAFF | TGTGCCAGCAGCCACATGGAAGGGCAGGGGGACCCTGAAGCTTTCTTT
TRBJ2-5 | TRBD2 | - | TRBV4-2 | CASSLNGGLAGGLRETQYF | TGTGCCAGCAGCCTCAATGGGGGGCTAGCGGGGGGATTAAGGGAGACCCAGTACTTC
TRBJ2-5 | TRBD1 | - | TRBV30 | CAWIGDRGVAETQYF | TGTGCCTGGATCGGGGACAGGGGGGTTGCAGAGACCCAGTACTTC
TRBJ2-3 | TRBD2 | - | TRBV9 | CASSAQPLAGYTDTQYF | TGTGCCAGCAGCGCCCAGCCTCTAGCGGGATACACAGATACGCAGTATTTT
TRBJ2-1 | TRBD2 | few | TRBV19 | CASSIGTSGAYNEQFF | TGTGCCAGTAGTATAGGGACTAGCGGGGCCTACAATGAGCAGTTCTTC
TRBJ2-5 | TRBD2 | - | TRBV2 | CASTTLAGGGETQYF | TGTGCCAGCACCACCTTAGCGGGGGGGGGAGAGACCCAGTACTTC
TRBJ2-5 | TRBD2 | - | TRBV2 | CASNPIAGPGTQYF | TGTGCCAGCAACCCCATAGCGGGGCCGGGGACCCAGTACTTC
TRBJ2-1 | - | - | TRBV14 | CASSQTGLYNEQFF | TGTGCCAGCAGCCAAACAGGGTTATACAATGAGCAGTTCTTC
TRBJ2-7 | - | few | TRBV18 | CASSPSGRDREQYF | TGTGCCAGCTCACCTTCGGGAAGGGATCGCGAGCAGTACTTC
TRBJ1-2 | - | few | TRBV25-1 | CASSEFSDYGYTF | TGTGCCAGCAGTGAATTTTCTGACTATGGCTACACCTTC
TRBJ2-3 | - | - | TRBV2 | CASSEQGTDTQYF | TGTGCCAGCAGTGAGCAGGGTACAGATACGCAGTATTTT
TRBJ2-1 | TRBD2 | few | TRBV27 | CASKPSGGNNEQFF | TGTGCCAGCAAGCCCAGCGGGGGGAACAATGAGCAGTTCTTC
TRBJ1-6 | - | few | TRBV6-5 | CASSYSTQGYSPLHF | TGTGCCAGCAGTTACTCGACGCAGGGTTATTCACCCCTCCACTTT
TRBJ1-2 | TRBD1 | - | TRBV2 | CASRVDRGPSGYTF | TGTGCCAGCAGGGTCGACAGGGGGCCTAGTGGCTACACCTTC
TRBJ2-7 | - | - | TRBV9 | CASSSTRGPYEQYF | TGTGCCAGCAGCTCCACAAGGGGTCCCTACGAGCAGTACTTC
TRBJ2-2 | - | - | TRBV7-2 | CASSGRPTGELFF | TGTGCCAGCAGCGGCCGTCCCACCGGGGAGCTGTTTTTT
TRBJ2-6 | - | - | TRBV30 | CARTGSGANVLTF | TGTGCCCGTACAGGCTCTGGGGCCAACGTCCTGACTTTC
TRBJ1-1 | - | - | TRBV21-1 | CASSQRKGTGWMNTEAFF | TGTGCCAGCAGCCAACGCAAAGGGACAGGGTGGATGAACACTGAAGCTTTCTTT
TRBJ1-6 | TRBD1 | few | TRBV10-3 | CAISEGQGASSPLHF | TGTGCCATCAGTGAAGGACAGGGGGCTTCTTCACCCCTCCACTTT
TRBJ2-1 | - | - | TRBV6-6 | CASSPSASGEQFF | TGTGCCAGCAGCCCCTCTGCCTCGGGGGAGCAGTTCTTC
TRBJ2-2 | TRBD1 | few | TRBV9 | CASSLDRGGTGELFF | TGTGCCAGCAGCTTGGACAGGGGTGGCACCGGGGAGCTGTTTTTT
TRBJ1-5 | TRBD1 | - | TRBV7-2 | CASSLSEGAQPQHF | TGTGCCAGCAGCCTGTCTGAGGGGGCTCAGCCCCAGCATTTT
TRBJ2-7 | - | few | TRBV5-6 | CASSLKQPTTYEQYF | TGTGCCAGCAGCTTGAAGCAGCCGACAACCTACGAGCAGTACTTC
TRBJ2-5 | - | few | TRBV6-1 | CASILAGRETQYF | TGTGCCAGCATCTTGGCAGGGAGGGAGACCCAGTACTTC
TRBJ2-2 | - | - | TRBV7-9 | CASSLRNTGELFF | TGTGCCAGCAGCCTACGGAACACCGGGGAGCTGTTTTTT
TRBJ2-1 | TRBD1 | - | TRBV4-1 | CASSHRQGARGYNEQFF | TGCGCCAGCAGCCATAGGCAGGGGGCTAGGGGTTACAATGAGCAGTTCTTC
TRBJ2-5 | TRBD2 | - | TRBV27 | CASSWGLAGVETQYF | TGTGCCAGCAGTTGGGGACTAGCGGGGGTTGAGACCCAGTACTTC
TRBJ2-1 | TRBD1 | few | TRBV5-1 | CASSTPGGNEQFF | TGCGCCAGCAGCACCCCAGGGGGCAATGAGCAGTTCTTC
TRBJ2-1 | TRBD1 | few | TRBV6-6 | CASSPPGTGINEQFF | TGTGCCAGCTCCCCCCCCGGGACAGGGATCAATGAGCAGTTCTTC
TRBJ2-3 | - | - | TRBV14 | CASSQGPRDTQYF | TGTGCCAGCAGCCAAGGTCCCCGTGATACGCAGTATTTT
TRBJ2-7 | - | few | TRBV2 | CASRSSNEQYF | TGTGCCAGCAGAAGTAGCAACGAGCAGTACTTC
TRBJ1-2 | - | few | TRBV20-1 | CSASGGYGYTF | TGCAGTGCTAGTGGAGGCTATGGCTACACCTTC
TRBJ2-5 | TRBD1 | - | TRBV30 | CAWQPGQGAWETQYF | TGTGCCTGGCAGCCCGGACAGGGGGCATGGGAGACCCAGTACTTC
TRBJ2-5 | - | few | TRBV4-3 | CASSQDWGGETQYF | TGCGCCAGCAGCCAAGACTGGGGAGGCGAGACCCAGTACTTC
TRBJ2-7 | - | - | TRBV7-9 | CASSLTGGRDEQYF | TGTGCCAGCAGCTTGACGGGGGGCCGGGACGAGCAGTACTTC
TRBJ2-2 | - | few | TRBV28 | CASSFRRAHTGELFF | TGTGCCAGCAGTTTCCGGCGGGCTCACACCGGGGAGCTGTTTTTT
TRBJ1-1 | TRBD1 | few | TRBV5-6 | CASILQGDQAFF | TGTGCCAGCATCCTACAGGGGGACCAAGCTTTCTTT
TRBJ1-1 | TRBD1 | few | TRBV29-1 | CSADRVNTEAFF | TGCAGCGCGGACAGGGTGAACACTGAAGCTTTCTTT
TRBJ1-1 | - | - | TRBV9 | CASSVADSTEAFF | TGTGCCAGCAGCGTAGCCGACAGCACTGAAGCTTTCTTT
TRBJ2-1 | TRBD1 | few | TRBV29-1 | CSTSPGTGGYNEQFF | TGCAGCACCTCCCCCGGGACAGGGGGCTACAATGAGCAGTTCTTC
TRBJ2-1 | TRBD2 | few | TRBV5-1 | CASSVLAGHNNEQFF | TGCGCCAGCAGCGTGCTAGCGGGCCATAACAATGAGCAGTTCTTC
TRBJ2-5 | TRBD1 | - | TRBV5-1 | CASTRQPGQHQETQYF | TGCGCCAGCACCCGGCAACCGGGACAGCACCAAGAGACCCAGTACTTC
TRBJ1-2 | - | - | TRBV30 | CAWSVLGARYGYTF | TGTGCCTGGAGTGTACTGGGGGCCCGCTATGGCTACACCTTC
TRBJ1-1 | - | - | TRBV7-6 | CASSLTANTEAFF | TGTGCCAGCAGCTTAACAGCGAACACTGAAGCTTTCTTT
TRBJ2-3 | TRBD2 | few | TRBV4-3 | CASSQVTSGDTLNF | TGCGCCAGCAGCCAGGTTACTAGCGGGGATACGTTGAATTTT
TRBJ1-6 | - | few | TRBV27 | CASSVHSGSRENSPLHF | TGTGCCAGCAGTGTACACAGCGGGTCAAGGGAGAATTCACCCCTCCACTTT
TRBJ2-7 | - | - | TRBV6-1 | CASSEQVSYEQYF | TGTGCCAGCAGCGAACAGGTCTCCTACGAGCAGTACTTC